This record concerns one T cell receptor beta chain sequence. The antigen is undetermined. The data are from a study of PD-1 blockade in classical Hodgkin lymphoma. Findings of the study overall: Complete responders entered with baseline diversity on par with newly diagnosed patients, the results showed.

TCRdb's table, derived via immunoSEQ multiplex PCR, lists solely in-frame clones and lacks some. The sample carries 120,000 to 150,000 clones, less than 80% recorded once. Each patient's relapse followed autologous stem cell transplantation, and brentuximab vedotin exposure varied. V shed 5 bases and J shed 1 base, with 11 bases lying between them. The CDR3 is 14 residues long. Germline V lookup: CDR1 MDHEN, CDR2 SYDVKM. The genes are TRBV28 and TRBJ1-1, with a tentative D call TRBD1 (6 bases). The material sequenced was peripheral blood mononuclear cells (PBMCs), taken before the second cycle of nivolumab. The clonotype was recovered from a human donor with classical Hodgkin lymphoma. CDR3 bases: TGTGCCAGCAGTCCCGCAGGGGCGAACACTGAAGCTTTCTTT. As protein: CASSPAGANTEAFF. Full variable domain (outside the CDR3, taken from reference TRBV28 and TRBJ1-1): DVKVTQSSRYLVKRTGEKVFLECVQDMDHENMFWYRQDPGLGLRLIYFSYDVKMKEKGDIPEGYSVSREKKERFSLILESASTNQTSMYLCASSPAGANTEAFFGQGTRLTVV.